Following are 9 T cell receptor beta chains from one sample sequenced in a study of cytomegalovirus exposure and HLA in healthy donors. Primers for the PCR totalled 60 Vbeta and 13 Jbeta. Clones were sequenced by immunoSEQ multiplex PCR, and TCRdb holds only the in-frame ones, with some missing. The data contain some 98,000 clones, roughly 80% of them singletons. The sequenced material came from PBMCs. The receptors were sampled from a man in his forties in good health and CMV-seronegative.

The chain uses TRBV6-5 and TRBJ2-7; 10 nucleotides match TRBD1. Germline CDR1 and CDR2: MNHEY and SVGAGI. The trim removed 6 bases at V and 3 bases at J, leaving 5 bases unmatched. There are 14 residues in the CDR3. CDR3 in DNA: TGTGCCAGCAGCACCGGGACAGGGGACTACGAGCAGTACTTC. Its protein product is CASSTGTGDYEQYF.

This clone was observed a handful of times. One end of the junction is discordant with germline, which a read error may explain. This chain uses TRBV19 with TRBJ1-2; 7 positions agree with TRBD1. The CDR3 spans 11 residues. Germline values: CDR1 LNHDA, CDR2 SQIVND (reference sequence). CDR3 nucleotides: TGTGCCAGTAGTATGTTTGGGACAGCCGCCTTC. Translated, it gives CASSMFGTAAF.

This sequence joins TRBV6-5 and TRBJ1-6; 10 bases align to TRBD1. Per germline, CDR1 MNHEY and CDR2 SVGAGI. The CDR3 covers 16 residues. J was trimmed by 11 bases and V by 4 bases; bases with no gene match: 11. The CDR3 nucleotides read TGTGCCAGCAGTTCCCAGGGACAGGGGACGGGGCCACCCCTCCACTTT. Protein: CASSSQGQGTGPPLHF.

This clone was seen a few times. The chain has TRBV14 and TRBJ1-1; D is uncertain. V shed 1 base and J shed 5 bases, with 17 bases lying between them. Germline CDR1 SGHDN, CDR2 FVKESK. This CDR3 has 16 amino acids. The CDR3 nucleotides read TGTGCCAGCAGCCAAGGACTGGTTGGTGGTGGGACTGAAGCTTTCTTT. Translation: CASSQGLVGGGTEAFF.

The chain employs TRBV18 and TRBJ1-1; 7 bases align to TRBD1. The CDR3 has 15 amino acids. After removal of 5 bases from V and 4 bases from J, the junction contained 10 bases not matched to a gene. Germline-derived CDR1 and CDR2 are KGHSH and LQKENI. The CDR3 DNA reads as TGTGCCAGCTCATCCACAGGGGTCGATGTCACTGAAGCTTTCTTT. Protein sequence: CASSSTGVDVTEAFF.

The genes are TRBV28 and TRBJ2-3, with TRBD2 identical over 9 bases. This CDR3 region has 15 residues. The J segment lost 0 bases and the V segment lost 5 bases, leaving 3 bases of the junction unmatched. Germline CDR1 reads MDHEN; CDR2 reads SYDVKM. CDR3 protein: CASSSGRFSTDTQYF. CDR3 coding DNA: TGTGCCAGCAGTAGCGGGAGGTTTAGCACAGATACGCAGTATTTT. The full variable domain, its missing parts supplied by reference TRBV28 and TRBJ2-3, is DVKVTQSSRYLVKRTGEKVFLECVQDMDHENMFWYRQDPGLGLRLIYFSYDVKMKEKGDIPEGYSVSREKKERFSLILESASTNQTSMYLCASSSGRFSTDTQYFGPGTRLTVL.

The V gene is TRBV9, the J gene TRBJ2-3, with TRBD1 matching 7 bases. Germline-derived CDR1 and CDR2 are SGDLS and YYNGEE. The junction had 7 bases not matched to a gene; V was cut back by 0 bases and J by 3 bases. The CDR3 sequence is 16 residues long. The CDR3 coding sequence is TGTGCCAGCAGCGTAGGCAACAGGGGTTTTACAGATACGCAGTATTTT. This encodes CASSVGNRGFTDTQYF.

The chain is built from TRBV11-3 and TRBJ1-2; the match to TRBD1 covers 10 bases. In germline, CDR1 is SGHNT, CDR2 YENEEA. The CDR3 runs 16 residues. The V and J ends lost 5 bases and 6 bases, in that order; junction bases with no gene match: 12. CDR3 amino acids: CASSPGTGVRGDGYTF. CDR3 DNA: TGTGCCAGCAGCCCCGGGACAGGGGTTCGGGGAGATGGCTACACCTTC.

About this clone itself: Germline is not matched at one junction end, which may reflect a read error. This chain links TRBV27 with TRBJ2-7; D is uncertain. This CDR3 is built from 13 residues. Germline loops: CDR1 MNHEY, CDR2 SMNVEV (reference sequence). The CDR3 reads CASSIYPHGEEYF. CDR3 in DNA: TGTGCCAGCAGTATATATCCCCACGGCGAGGAGTACTTC.